This T cell receptor (beta chain) was retrieved from a study of OX40 agonist ivuxolimab in advanced cancers. Notes on the study in general: At doses 0.1 to 3.0 mg/kg, CD4+ and CD8+ clones expanded.

In the case of this clone: The target antigen is unknown.

Here immunoSEQ multiplex PCR was the method, and the copy in TCRdb shows in-frame clones only, minus some. The repertoire consists of around 26,000 clones, with roughly 90% occurring once and the leading ten covering almost 50%. The J segment lost 6 bases and the V segment lost 5 bases, leaving 7 bases of the junction unmatched. The CDR3 has 13 amino acids. Germline CDR1 and CDR2: MDHEN and SYDVKM. The sample consisted of CD4+ or CD8+ T cells sorted from blood, taken in a trial of the OX40 agonist ivuxolimab. This TCR was sampled from an adult with an advanced solid tumor such as melanoma, head and neck, liver or kidney cancer. V and J are TRBV28 and TRBJ2-7, with 7 bases identical to TRBD1. This CDR3 reads CASSIGQVSEQYF. CDR3 DNA: TGTGCCAGCAGTATTGGACAGGTTAGCGAGCAGTACTTC.